The 14 T cell receptor beta chains below all came from one sample that was sequenced in a study of OX40 agonist ivuxolimab in advanced cancers. Only in-frame clones appear in the TCRdb table, and some are missing; sequencing was by immunoSEQ multiplex PCR. This sample has around 50,000 clones; about 88% occur once, and the top ten carry 0.5% to 0.65%. The source material was CD4+ or CD8+ T cells sorted from blood, sampled in a trial of the OX40 agonist ivuxolimab. The receptors shown here come from an adult with an advanced solid tumor such as melanoma, head and neck, liver or kidney cancer.

This chain joins TRBV9 and TRBJ2-6; a weak D match, TRBD1 (5 bases). Trimming removed 1 base at V and 8 bases at J, with 7 bases between. Looked up from germline, CDR1 is SGDLS and CDR2 is YYNGEE. The CDR3 loop spans 13 amino acids. Here the CDR3 DNA reads TGTGCCAGCAGCGTACAGGGAACCAACGTCCTGACTTTC. Encoded protein: CASSVQGTNVLTF. Full variable domain (remainder filled in from reference TRBV9 and TRBJ2-6): DSGVTQTPKHLITATGQRVTLRCSPRSGDLSVYWYQQSLDQGLQFLIQYYNGEERAKGNILERFSAQQFPDLHSELNLSSLELGDSALYFCASSVQGTNVLTFGAGSRLTVL.

This sequence joins TRBV28 and TRBJ2-7; the match to TRBD2 covers 9 bases. CDR3 length: 15 residues. Germline CDR1 MDHEN, CDR2 SYDVKM. With V trimmed by 5 bases and J by 4 bases, 9 bases remained unmatched. CDR3 sequence reads: CASSPLAGVRYEQYF. The CDR3 DNA reads as TGTGCCAGCAGTCCCTTAGCGGGAGTTAGGTACGAGCAGTACTTC.

The rearrangement uses TRBV2 and TRBJ1-6; no firm D call. V gave up 6 bases and J gave up 6 bases, with 9 bases separating them. The CDR3 contains 13 residues. Germline loops: CDR1 SNHLY, CDR2 FYNNEI. For the CDR3, the DNA is TGTGCCAGCAGACGGGCACCTAATTCACCCCTCCACTTT. It specifies CASRRAPNSPLHF.

The V call is TRBV4-1, the J call TRBJ2-1, with 7 bases lining up with TRBD2. Germline CDR1 is MGHRA and CDR2 is YSYEKL. The trim removed 4 bases at V and 3 bases at J, leaving 9 bases unmatched. The CDR3 is made up of 16 amino acids. Written as DNA, the CDR3 is TGCGCCAGCAGCCGCTTCGGACTAGTTAACTACAATGAGCAGTTCTTC. This encodes CASSRFGLVNYNEQFF.

This clone was detected a few times. V and J are TRBV7-9 and TRBJ1-2; D might be TRBD1 (6 bases). There are 11 residues in the CDR3. Between the trimmed V and J ends, which lost 5 bases and 6 bases, there was a span of 7 bases. CDR1 and CDR2 (germline): SEHNR, FQNEAQ (reference sequence). In DNA form, the CDR3 reads TGTGCCAGCAGCCCAGGGGATGGCTACACCTTC. This encodes CASSPGDGYTF.

The chain is built from TRBV4-2 and TRBJ2-7; D tentatively fits TRBD1 or TRBD2 (5 bases each). The germline V and J ends were trimmed by 1 base and 2 bases, with 9 bases remaining between them. The CDR3 loop spans 14 amino acids. The V gene's germline CDR1 is LGHNA and CDR2 YNFKEQ. The DNA of the CDR3 is TGTGCCAGCAGCCAAGGGGACCTTACCTACGAGCAGTACTTC. It translates to CASSQGDLTYEQYF.

The chain couples TRBV11-1 to TRBJ2-7; 12 bases are a match to TRBD2. Germline CDR1 reads SGHAT; CDR2 reads FQDESV (reference sequence). This CDR3 is 17 amino acids long. Trimming took 0 bases from V and 2 from J; bases not matched to a gene: 5. The chain's CDR3 is CASSLAFSSGRAYEQYF. The CDR3 DNA reads as TGTGCCAGCAGCTTAGCATTTTCTAGCGGGAGGGCCTACGAGCAGTACTTC.

This chain uses TRBV5-1 with TRBJ1-1, with D possibly matching TRBD1 (6 bases). The V end lost 4 bases, the J end lost 0 bases, and 10 bases lay between the germline ends. The germline gives CDR1 SGHRS, CDR2 YFSETQ. This CDR3 region has 14 residues. This CDR3 is CASSPGTLNTEAFF. The CDR3 coding sequence is TGCGCCAGCAGCCCGGGGACATTGAACACTGAAGCTTTCTTT.

V usage is TRBV5-4 and J usage is TRBJ2-1; tentative D call: TRBD2 (7 bases). Trimming took 0 bases from V and 7 from J, leaving 11 bases between them. The V gene's germline CDR1 is SGHNT and CDR2 YYREEE (reference sequence). This CDR3 region has 14 residues. Here the CDR3 reads CASSLGGRENEQFF. The CDR3, as DNA: TGTGCCAGCAGCTTGGGGGGGCGGGAGAATGAGCAGTTCTTC.

The rearrangement joins TRBV7-9 to TRBJ2-2; D call uncertain. V was pared by 1 base and J by 5 bases, with 8 bases between. CDR1 SEHNR and CDR2 FQNEAQ come from the germline V gene (reference sequence). The CDR3 has 14 amino acids. This chain's CDR3 is CASSLVSGTGELFF. CDR3 DNA sequence: TGTGCCAGCAGCTTAGTTTCTGGGACCGGGGAGCTGTTTTTT.

This clone was found a few times. The V call is TRBV2, the J call TRBJ1-1, with a tentative D call TRBD1 (5 bases). Per the germline V gene, CDR1 is SNHLY and CDR2 is FYNNEI. CDR3 size: 15 residues. Trimming removed 4 bases at V and 1 base at J, with 13 bases between. CDR3 loop: CASSARVGRNTEAFF. CDR3 in DNA: TGTGCCAGCAGTGCCAGGGTCGGCAGGAACACTGAAGCTTTCTTT.

The chain has TRBV11-3 and TRBJ1-1, with TRBD1 as a possible D gene (5 bases). Germline V CDR1 and CDR2: SGHNT, YENEEA. The V end lost 1 base, the J end lost 6 bases, and 12 bases lay between the germline ends. This CDR3 has 14 amino acids. The CDR3 bases are TGTGCCAGCAGCTTAGGGCCCCGGGGACCTGAAGCTTTCTTT. This gives the protein CASSLGPRGPEAFF.

The gene calls are TRBV29-1 and TRBJ2-5; D may correspond to TRBD1 or TRBD2 (6 bases each). V lost 2 bases to trimming and J lost 2 bases, with 24 bases between them. The germline V gene has CDR1 SQVTM and CDR2 ANQGSEA. The CDR3 covers 18 residues. Here the CDR3 reads CSVEHFGGRGHEQETQYF. CDR3 nucleotide sequence: TGCAGCGTTGAACACTTCGGGGGCAGGGGCCACGAACAAGAGACCCAGTACTTC. Together with reference TRBV29-1 and TRBJ2-5, the CDR3 gives the full variable domain: SAVISQKPSRDICQRGTSLTIQCQVDSQVTMMFWYRQQPGQSLTLIATANQGSEATYESGFVIDKFPISRPNLTFSTLTVSNMSPEDSSIYLCSVEHFGGRGHEQETQYFGPGTRLLVL.

J is TRBJ2-7 and V is TRBV15; the D call may be TRBD1 or TRBD2 (5 bases each). The CDR3 runs to 15 residues. V lost 1 base and J lost 6, with 16 bases in between. Per the germline V gene, CDR1 is LNHNV and CDR2 is YYDKDF (reference sequence). The CDR3 coding sequence is TGTGCCACCAGCAGAGTTGGGGGACCTCTCGCCGAGCAGTACTTC. It specifies CATSRVGGPLAEQYF.